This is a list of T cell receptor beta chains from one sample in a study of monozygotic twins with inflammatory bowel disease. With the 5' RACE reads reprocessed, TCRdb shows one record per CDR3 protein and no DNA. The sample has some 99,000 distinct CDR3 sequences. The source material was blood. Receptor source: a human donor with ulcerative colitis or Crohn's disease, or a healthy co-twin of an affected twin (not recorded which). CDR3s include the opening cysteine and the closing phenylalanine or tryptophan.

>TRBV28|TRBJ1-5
CASRTQGNQPQHF
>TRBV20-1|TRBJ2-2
CSARLAGGTGELFF
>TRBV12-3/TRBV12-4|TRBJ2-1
CASSRPRGTSYNEQFF
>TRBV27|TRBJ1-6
CASSLDRRSYNSPLHF
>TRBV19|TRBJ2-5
CASSIRGTSQRETQYF
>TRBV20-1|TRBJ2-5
CSAVAGAAQETQYF
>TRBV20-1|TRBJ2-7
CSAREGIGTPMEYF
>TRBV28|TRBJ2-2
CASSPHRRGTGELFF
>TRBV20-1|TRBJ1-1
CSAWGENTEAFF
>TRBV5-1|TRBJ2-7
CASSWEGGRTYEQYF
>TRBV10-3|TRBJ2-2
CATTGQGASDTGELFF
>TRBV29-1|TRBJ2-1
CSARRGTYNEQFF
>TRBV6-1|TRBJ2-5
CASSERREGETQYF
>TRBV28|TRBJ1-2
CASSRRSTHYGYTF
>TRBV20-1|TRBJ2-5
CSARIGKETQYF
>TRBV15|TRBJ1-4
CATSRDVEKLFF
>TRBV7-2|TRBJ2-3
CASSRLAGRTDTQYF
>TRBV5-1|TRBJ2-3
CASSLAEAGADTQYF
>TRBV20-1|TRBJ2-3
CSASKGLAVGDTQYF
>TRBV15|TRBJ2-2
CATSRDPSGTGELFF
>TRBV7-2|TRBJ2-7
CASNLAGPDSYEQYF
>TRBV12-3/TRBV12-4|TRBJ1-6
CASSGQADNSPLHF
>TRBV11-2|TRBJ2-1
CASSLRTSGGSIQINEQFF
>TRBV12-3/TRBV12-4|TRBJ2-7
CASTPDSGEQYF
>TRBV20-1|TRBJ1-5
CSAGTGRQPQHF
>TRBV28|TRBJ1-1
CASSFFESNTEAFF
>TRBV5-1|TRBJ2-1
CASSNRDRGRDEQFF
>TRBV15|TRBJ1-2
CATSRDLGIGYGYTF
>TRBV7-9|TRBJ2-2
CATGWTGGEKNTGELFF
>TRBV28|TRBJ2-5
CASSSWIAVQETQYF
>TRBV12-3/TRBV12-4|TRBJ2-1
CASSRAGGRFYEQFF
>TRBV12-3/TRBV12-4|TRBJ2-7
CASSPQDPYEQYF
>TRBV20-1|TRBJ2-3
CSVSRRRSWVHTQYF
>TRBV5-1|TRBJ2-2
CASSLLTSNTGELFF
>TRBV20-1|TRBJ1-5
CSARDEGPQHF
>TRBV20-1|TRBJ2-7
CSARVPTSGRYEQYF
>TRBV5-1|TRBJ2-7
CASSLHRAPYEQYF
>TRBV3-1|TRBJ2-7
CASSRDPSGWQYF
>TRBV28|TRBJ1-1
CASSSSYTEAFF
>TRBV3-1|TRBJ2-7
CASSQGSGPRNEQYF
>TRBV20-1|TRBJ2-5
CSANNWARRETQYF
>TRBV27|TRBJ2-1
CASSLLRGSSYNEQFF
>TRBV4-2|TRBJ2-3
CASSQGGGGGTDTQYF
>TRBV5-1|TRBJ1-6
CASSPGTANNSPLHF
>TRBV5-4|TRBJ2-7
CASSLLTSSYEQYF
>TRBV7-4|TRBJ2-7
CASSLPRGYEQYF
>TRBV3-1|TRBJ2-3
CASSLTGFLTDTQYF
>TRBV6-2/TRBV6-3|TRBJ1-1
CASSYRGTGSTEAFF